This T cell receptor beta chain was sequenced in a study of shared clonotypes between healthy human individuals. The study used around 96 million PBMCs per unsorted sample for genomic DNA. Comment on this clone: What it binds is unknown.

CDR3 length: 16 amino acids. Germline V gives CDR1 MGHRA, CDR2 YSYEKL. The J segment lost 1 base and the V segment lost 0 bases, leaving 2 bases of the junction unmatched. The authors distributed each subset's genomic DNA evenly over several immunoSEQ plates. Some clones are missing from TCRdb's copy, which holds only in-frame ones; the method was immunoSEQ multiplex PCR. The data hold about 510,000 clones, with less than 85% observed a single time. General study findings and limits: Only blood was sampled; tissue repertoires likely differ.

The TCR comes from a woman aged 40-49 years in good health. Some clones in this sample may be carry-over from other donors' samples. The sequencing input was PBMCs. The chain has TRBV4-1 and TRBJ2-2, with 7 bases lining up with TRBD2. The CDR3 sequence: CASSQEIAGNTGELFF. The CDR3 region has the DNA TGCGCCAGCAGCCAAGAAATAGCGGGGAACACCGGGGAGCTGTTTTTT.